The 28 T cell receptor beta chains below were found in one sample sequenced in a study of CD8 T cells in ankylosing spondylitis (dated by TCRdb to the late 2010s). Library prep was done by 5' RACE. Instrument used: Illumina HiSeq 2500. The public reads were reprocessed in TCRdb via fastp at Q25 and MiXCR, keeping in-frame beta chains. Each record represents a unique CDR3 protein, reported with the most common genes and DNA among its rows. The sample table contains roughly 200,000 distinct CDR3 sequences; only one count was recorded for 25% to 30% of them. The top ten constitute approximately 6.6% of the sample. The sample consisted of blood, either unsorted or a sorted T cell fraction (not recorded which). The receptors shown here come from a male donor with ankylosing spondylitis or in good health (not recorded which).

This clonotype was counted between two and nine times. The chain recombines TRBV20-1 with TRBJ2-2, with 10 nucleotides matching TRBD2. This CDR3 contains 18 residues. The germline V gene encodes CDR1 DFQATT and CDR2 SNEGSKA (reference sequence). V gave up 2 bases and J gave up 2 bases; unmatched junction bases: 11. As DNA, the CDR3 is TGCAGTGCTAGATCGGCGGGATCTAGCGGGAGAAACACCGGGGAGCTGTTTTTT. Its translation is CSARSAGSSGRNTGELFF.

The V and J genes are TRBV20-1 and TRBJ1-1; D gene uncertain. This CDR3 comprises 12 residues. The V gene's germline CDR1 is DFQATT and CDR2 SNEGSKA (reference sequence). The ends were cut back, 2 bases at V and 4 bases at J, with 8 bases in the middle. In DNA form, the CDR3 reads TGCAGTGCTAGAATGGGCTTCACTGAAGCTTTCTTT. This encodes CSARMGFTEAFF.

The chain combines TRBV5-1 with TRBJ2-1; no firm D call. The V end was cut by 7 bases, the J end by 7 bases, with 15 bases between. Germline V lookup: CDR1 SGHRS, CDR2 YFSETQ. The length of the CDR3 is 13 residues. The CDR3 DNA sequence: TGCGCCAGCGGAGCAGAAAATGTAAATGAGCAGTTCTTC. Translated: CASGAENVNEQFF.

CDR3 region: CASSSTSAYTDTQYF. CDR3 coding DNA: TGTGCCAGCAGCTCCACTAGCGCATACACAGATACGCAGTATTTT. The V and J genes are TRBV6-1 and TRBJ2-3, with 7 bases that match TRBD2. The length of the CDR3 is 15 residues. Germline assignment: CDR1 MNHNS and CDR2 SASEGT. V lost 6 bases and J lost 2; bases outside the gene matches: 8.

This clonotype was recorded at least ten times. In DNA, the CDR3 is TGCAGCGTCCCAGCGGGAGGCAACCAAGAGACCCAGTACTTC. This translates into CSVPAGGNQETQYF. The chain couples TRBV29-1 to TRBJ2-5; TRBD2 matches at 9 bases. Germline CDR1 SQVTM, CDR2 ANQGSEA. This CDR3 contains 14 residues. Trimming removed 6 bases from V and 0 bases from J; junction bases left unmatched: 5.

Points on this clonotype: At one end the junction does not follow the germline gene, possibly because of a read error. The V call is TRBV10-3, the J call TRBJ2-1; TRBD1 matches 9 bases. Looked up from germline, CDR1 is ENHRY and CDR2 is SYGVKD. The CDR3 has 15 amino acids. CDR3 region: CAIGDAGTGTNEQFF. The CDR3 region has the DNA TGTGCCATCGGTGATGCCGGGACAGGGACCAATGAGCAGTTCTTC.

The chain recombines TRBV12-3 or TRBV12-4 with TRBJ1-5; 7 positions match TRBD1. The length of the CDR3 is 15 residues. The ends lost 5 bases at V and 2 bases at J; junction bases unmatched: 6. As DNA, the CDR3 is TGTGCCAGCAGTCCACAGGGGTTGGGCAATCAGCCCCAGCATTTT. It yields the protein CASSPQGLGNQPQHF.

V is TRBV20-1 and J is TRBJ2-7; TRBD2 matches 8 bases. Germline CDR1 and CDR2: DFQATT and SNEGSKA (reference sequence). The V gene end was trimmed by 4 bases and the J gene end by 2 bases; junction bases not matched to a gene: 7. This CDR3 is 14 amino acids long. CDR3 loop: CSATPGLGPYEQYF. The CDR3 region has the DNA TGCAGTGCTACCCCGGGACTAGGCCCCTACGAGCAGTACTTC.

This clonotype was seen repeatedly, ten times or more. The chain recombines TRBV18 with TRBJ1-1, with 11 bases lining up with TRBD1. CDR3 length: 15 amino acids. Germline V gene lookup returns CDR1 KGHSH and CDR2 LQKENI. Trimming cost V 3 bases and J 4 bases; bases outside gene matches: 4. CDR3 region: CASSPGQGAITEAFF. DNA for the CDR3: TGTGCCAGCTCACCCGGACAGGGGGCGATCACTGAAGCTTTCTTT.

This clonotype was observed many times. The chain carries TRBV20-1 and TRBJ1-4, with TRBD1 as a possible D gene (5 bases). V shed 4 bases and J shed 8 bases, with 14 bases lying between them. The CDR3 consists of 13 residues. In germline, CDR1 is DFQATT, CDR2 SNEGSKA (reference sequence). The CDR3 sequence: CSAKGRVGEKLFF. Here the CDR3 DNA reads TGCAGTGCTAAGGGCAGGGTAGGGGAAAAACTGTTTTTT.

This clonotype was counted many times. The chain has TRBV11-3 and TRBJ2-1; D may match TRBD1 or TRBD2 (5 bases each). This CDR3 is 14 amino acids long. V was trimmed by 4 bases and J by 7 bases, leaving 14 bases between them. Germline V CDR1 and CDR2: SGHNT, YENEEA. CDR3 sequence reads: CASSSLGPGNEQFF. The CDR3 DNA sequence: TGTGCCAGCAGCTCCCTGGGACCTGGGAATGAGCAGTTCTTC.

This clonotype was seen ten or more times. The V call is TRBV29-1, the J call TRBJ2-6; D might be TRBD1 (5 bases). V was trimmed by 4 bases and J by 3 bases, leaving 13 bases between them. The germline CDR1 and CDR2 sequences are SQVTM and ANQGSEA. The CDR3 has 15 residues. The CDR3 region is CSVATRGVGANVLTF. The CDR3 DNA follows: TGCAGCGTTGCGACAAGGGGCGTTGGGGCCAACGTCCTGACTTTC.

The count of this clonotype is one. V usage is TRBV7-6 and J usage is TRBJ2-1; TRBD2 agrees at 9 bases. The V gene's germline CDR1 is SGHVS and CDR2 FNYEAQ. This CDR3 is 11 amino acids long. The ends lost 11 bases at V and 14 bases at J; junction bases unmatched: 10. As DNA, the CDR3 is TGTGCCTCGGCTAGCGGGAACCTGAAGTTCTTC. Residues: CASASGNLKFF.

This clonotype appeared a few times. The chain is built from TRBV12-3 or TRBV12-4 and TRBJ2-3; 7 bases agree with TRBD1. V shed 6 bases and J 3 bases; nucleotides not matched to a gene: 9. This CDR3 comprises 15 residues. DNA for the CDR3: TGTGCCAGCAGCCCGAGACAGGGTAGAACAGATACGCAGTATTTT. Amino acid sequence: CASSPRQGRTDTQYF.

This clonotype was counted between two and nine times. The CDR3 here is CSARGSTSVTLETQYF. The DNA for the CDR3 is TGCAGTGCTAGAGGATCGACTAGCGTAACCTTAGAGACCCAGTACTTC. This rearrangement joins TRBV20-1 to TRBJ2-5, with 8 bases lining up with TRBD2. Germline CDR1 and CDR2: DFQATT and SNEGSKA (reference sequence). V lost 1 base, J lost 4 bases, and 11 bases stayed unmatched. The CDR3 runs to 16 residues.

This clonotype has more than one count but fewer than ten. The chain links TRBV7-2 to TRBJ1-1; D is unresolved. Deletions cut 1 base from V and 2 bases from J, with 14 bases between. The CDR3 is made up of 16 amino acids. The germline V gene has CDR1 SGHTA and CDR2 FQGNSA. The CDR3 spells CASSLVSWVFNTEAFF. The CDR3 coding sequence is TGTGCCAGCAGCTTAGTCAGTTGGGTCTTTAACACTGAAGCTTTCTTT.

Concerning this clonotype: Just one base apart from a much larger clone, this may be a read error. The chain employs TRBV29-1 and TRBJ1-1, with D hard to call. Germline CDR1 SQVTM, CDR2 ANQGSEA. The CDR3 loop spans 14 amino acids. Written as DNA, the CDR3 is TGCAGCGTGGATAGTCACAGCCTGAACGCTGAAGCTTTCTTT. As protein: CSVDSHSLNAEAFF.

This clonotype was observed at least ten times. The chain recombines TRBV12-3 or TRBV12-4 with TRBJ2-5, with TRBD2 matching over 9 bases. With 9 bases clipped from V and 5 bases from J, the junction kept 4 bases outside the gene matches. The CDR3 spans 12 residues. CDR3 DNA: TGTGCCAGTTCTAGCGGGACGGAGACCCAGTACTTC. Encoded protein: CASSSGTETQYF.

This clonotype was detected ten times or more. The rearrangement links TRBV27 to TRBJ2-2; TRBD1 agrees at 8 bases. The CDR3 has 16 residues. Germline V CDR1 and CDR2: MNHEY, SMNVEV (reference sequence). V shed 6 bases and J 0 bases; nucleotides not matched to a gene: 6. CDR3 loop: CASSLQGGANTGELFF. The CDR3 DNA reads as TGTGCCAGCAGCCTACAGGGGGGCGCGAACACCGGGGAGCTGTTTTTT.

The table lists this clonotype with many counts. The J gene is TRBJ2-1, the V gene TRBV12-3 or TRBV12-4, with D uncertain. Deletions cut 3 bases from V and 9 bases from J, with 6 bases between. The CDR3 loop spans 11 amino acids. In DNA, the CDR3 is TGTGCCAGCAGTTTCCCCGGTGAGCAGTTCTTC. Amino acids: CASSFPGEQFF.

This clonotype showed up many times. This chain's CDR3 is CSARDLFEYTDTQYF. For the CDR3, the DNA is TGCAGTGCTAGAGATCTTTTCGAGTACACAGATACGCAGTATTTT. The genes are TRBV20-1 and TRBJ2-3; D call uncertain. The V and J ends lost 0 bases and 2 bases respectively, with 12 bases between them. The CDR3 covers 15 residues. Germline CDR1 and CDR2: DFQATT and SNEGSKA (reference sequence).

This clonotype has ten or more counts. The V gene is TRBV12-3 or TRBV12-4, the J gene TRBJ2-7, with TRBD2 identical over 7 bases. There are 15 residues in the CDR3. V lost 2 bases to trimming and J lost 5 bases; unmatched junction nucleotides: 9. The CDR3 sequence: CASSLNRRLAHEQYF. CDR3 sequence (DNA): TGTGCCAGCAGTTTAAATCGGAGACTAGCTCACGAGCAGTACTTC.

CDR3 sequence reads: CASSSQQGSYNEQFF. The DNA of the CDR3 is TGTGCCAGCAGTTCCCAACAGGGCTCCTACAATGAGCAGTTCTTC. The chain employs TRBV12-3 or TRBV12-4 and TRBJ2-1; D possibly corresponds to TRBD1 (6 bases). The CDR3 sequence is 15 residues long. V gave up 4 bases and J gave up 0 bases, with 10 bases separating them.

This rearrangement joins TRBV12-3 or TRBV12-4 to TRBJ2-1; 8 bases match TRBD2. The CDR3 loop spans 16 amino acids. V lost 6 bases, J lost 2 bases, and 9 bases stayed unmatched. In DNA, the CDR3 is TGTGCCAGCAGCCCCGGGGGCGGGGGGACCTACAATGAGCAGTTCTTC. Amino acids: CASSPGGGGTYNEQFF.

This clonotype came up many times. The gene calls are TRBV11-2 and TRBJ2-4; 7 bases align to TRBD1. CDR3 size: 18 residues. Trimming cost V 0 bases and J 3 bases; bases outside gene matches: 11. The V gene's germline CDR1 is SGHAT and CDR2 FQNNGV. The CDR3 nucleotides read TGTGCCAGCAGCTTAGAGGGTCCGACAGGGACCGGCAAAAACATTCAGTACTTC. Residues: CASSLEGPTGTGKNIQYF.

This clonotype was found many times. The rearrangement joins TRBV6-2 or TRBV6-3 to TRBJ1-5; D is uncertain. V gave up 6 bases and J gave up 3 bases, with 6 bases separating them. Per germline, CDR1 MNHEY and CDR2 SVGEGT. This CDR3 has 12 residues. This CDR3 is CASSQVNQPQHF. CDR3 bases: TGTGCCAGCAGCCAAGTCAATCAGCCCCAGCATTTT.

This clonotype was counted a few times. The chain combines TRBV5-1 with TRBJ2-7; the D is unclear. Deletions cut 3 bases from V and 7 bases from J, with 23 bases between. The germline gives CDR1 SGHRS, CDR2 YFSETQ. CDR3 length equals 16 residues. The CDR3 coding sequence is TGCGCCAGCAGCTGGGTACAGCGAGCTAAACCCGGGGAGCAGTACTTC. Residues: CASSWVQRAKPGEQYF.

The V gene is TRBV20-1, the J gene TRBJ1-2; no reliable D call. This CDR3 has 12 amino acids. Per the germline V gene, CDR1 is DFQATT and CDR2 is SNEGSKA (reference sequence). V shed 6 bases and J shed 7 bases, with 15 bases lying between them. CDR3 sequence: CSAATEVSGYTF. The CDR3 region has the DNA TGCAGTGCGGCTACAGAAGTCTCTGGCTACACCTTC.